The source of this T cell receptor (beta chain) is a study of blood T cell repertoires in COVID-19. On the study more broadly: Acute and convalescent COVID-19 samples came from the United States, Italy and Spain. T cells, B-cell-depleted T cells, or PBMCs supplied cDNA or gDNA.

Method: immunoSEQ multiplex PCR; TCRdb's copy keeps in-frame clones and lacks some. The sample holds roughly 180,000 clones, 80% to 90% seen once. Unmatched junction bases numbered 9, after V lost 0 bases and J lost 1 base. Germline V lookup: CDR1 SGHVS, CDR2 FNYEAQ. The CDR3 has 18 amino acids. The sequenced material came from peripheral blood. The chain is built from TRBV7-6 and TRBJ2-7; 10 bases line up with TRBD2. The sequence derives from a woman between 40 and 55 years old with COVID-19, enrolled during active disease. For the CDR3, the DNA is TGTGCCAGCAGCTTAGCGCCGCTAGCGGGAGTTGGGTCCTACGAGCAGTACTTC. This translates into CASSLAPLAGVGSYEQYF.